Sequencing of this T cell receptor beta chain was carried out in a study of blood T cell repertoires in COVID-19. Generated by immunoSEQ multiplex PCR, the TCRdb table keeps only in-frame clones and is missing some. The data contain some 290,000 clones, roughly 91% of them seen just once; the ten biggest clones take up roughly 10%. CDR3 size: 14 residues. Germline V gene sequence: CDR1 SQVTM, CDR2 ANQGSEA. The ends were cut back, 7 bases at V and 2 bases at J, with 18 bases in the middle. Cohort 3 recovery required two negative PCRs, clearance, or symptom resolution. The sequencing input was PBMCs or T cells enriched from blood (not recorded which). This TCR derives from a young woman who had recovered from COVID-19. V gene TRBV29-1 combines with J gene TRBJ2-7; TRBD1 might be the D (5 bases). The CDR3 region has the DNA TGCAGCGCCCTTGGACACCGGATACCCTACGAGCAGTACTTC. This sequence encodes CSALGHRIPYEQYF.